This T cell receptor beta chain comes out of a study of CD8+ T cells in alopecia areata. Overall study context: A regimen of oral tofacitinib, 5 to 10 mg twice daily, was given to treated patients.

Researchers took lesional scalp punch biopsies and peripheral blood from people who were alopecia areata patients. Note on this clone: As yet, its antigen is unknown.

Study-level findings and limits: Against the mouse data, patients shared TCRs less clearly, possibly for HLA reasons.

Extracted from the samples, RNA was reverse transcribed into cDNA to serve as the sequencing template. Repertoires were generated with immunoSEQ multiplex PCR, while TCRdb's copy carries only in-frame clones and drops some. The sample has over 6,500 clones; approximately 70% are singletons. This CDR3 is 14 amino acids long. V dropped 5 bases and J dropped 0 bases, with 11 bases sitting between them. In germline, CDR1 is SGHRS, CDR2 YFSETQ. This TCR was recovered from a human donor with alopecia areata. Source: skin, taken at week 0. The rearrangement links TRBV5-1 to TRBJ1-1; no clear D. The CDR3 reads CASRDGFMNTEAFF. The CDR3 DNA reads as TGCGCCAGCAGGGATGGGTTTATGAACACTGAAGCTTTCTTT.